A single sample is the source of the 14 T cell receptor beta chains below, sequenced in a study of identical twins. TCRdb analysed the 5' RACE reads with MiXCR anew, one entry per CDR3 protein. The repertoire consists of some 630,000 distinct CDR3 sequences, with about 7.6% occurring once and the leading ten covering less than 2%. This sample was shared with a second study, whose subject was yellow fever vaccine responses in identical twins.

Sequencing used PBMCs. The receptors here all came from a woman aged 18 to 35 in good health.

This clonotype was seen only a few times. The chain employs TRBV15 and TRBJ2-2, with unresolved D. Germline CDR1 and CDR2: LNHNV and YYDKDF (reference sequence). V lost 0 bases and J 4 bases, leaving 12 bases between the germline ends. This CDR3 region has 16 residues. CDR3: CATSRDRPPFTGELFF. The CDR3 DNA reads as TGTGCCACCAGCAGAGATCGACCCCCATTCACCGGGGAGCTGTTTTTT.

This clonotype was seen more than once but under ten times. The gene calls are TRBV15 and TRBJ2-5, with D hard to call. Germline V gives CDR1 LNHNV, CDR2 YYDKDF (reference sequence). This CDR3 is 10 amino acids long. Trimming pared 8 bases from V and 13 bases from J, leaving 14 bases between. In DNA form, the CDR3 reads TGTGCCACCGGTCCCACTCTGTGGTACTTC. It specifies CATGPTLWYF.

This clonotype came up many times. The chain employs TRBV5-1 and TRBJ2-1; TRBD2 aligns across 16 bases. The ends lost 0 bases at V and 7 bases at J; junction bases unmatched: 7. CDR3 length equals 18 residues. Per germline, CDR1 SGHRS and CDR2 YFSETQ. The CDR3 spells CASSLEGLAGGPSNEQFF. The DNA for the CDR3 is TGCGCCAGCAGCTTGGAGGGACTAGCGGGGGGGCCCTCAAATGAGCAGTTCTTC.

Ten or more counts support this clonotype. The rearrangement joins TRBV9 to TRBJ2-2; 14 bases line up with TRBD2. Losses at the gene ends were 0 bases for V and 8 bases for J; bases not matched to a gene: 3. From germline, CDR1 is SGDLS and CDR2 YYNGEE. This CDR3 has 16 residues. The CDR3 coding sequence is TGTGCCAGCAGCGTAGCGGGACTAGCGGGAGTTGGGGAGCTGTTTTTT. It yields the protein CASSVAGLAGVGELFF.

The DNA of the CDR3 is TGTGCCAGCAGTCCTTATAGGACCGGTAATTCACCCCTCCACTTT. Its translation: CASSPYRTGNSPLHF. V usage is TRBV27 and J usage is TRBJ1-6, with no clear D. Germline V gives CDR1 MNHEY, CDR2 SMNVEV (reference sequence). V shed 5 bases and J shed 6 bases, with 14 bases lying between them. This CDR3 comprises 15 residues.

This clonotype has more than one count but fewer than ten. CDR3 bases: TGTGCCGCGTCCCGGATCAACAATGAGCAGTTCTTC. Translated: CAASRINNEQFF. V is TRBV7-9 and J is TRBJ2-1; D not resolved. V was clipped by 11 bases and J by 5 bases, with 13 bases between them. The CDR3 spans 12 residues. Germline CDR1 SEHNR, CDR2 FQNEAQ (reference sequence).

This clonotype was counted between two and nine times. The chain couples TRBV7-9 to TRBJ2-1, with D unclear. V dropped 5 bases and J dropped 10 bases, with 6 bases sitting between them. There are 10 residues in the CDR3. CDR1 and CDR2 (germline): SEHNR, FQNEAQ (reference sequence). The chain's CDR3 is CASSPSEQFF. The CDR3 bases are TGTGCCAGCAGCCCATCCGAGCAGTTCTTC.

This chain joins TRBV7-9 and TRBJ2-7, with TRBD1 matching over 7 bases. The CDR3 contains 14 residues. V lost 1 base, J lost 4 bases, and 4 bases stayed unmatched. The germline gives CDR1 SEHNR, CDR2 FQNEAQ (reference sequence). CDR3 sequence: CASSLGYRGYEQYF. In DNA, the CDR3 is TGTGCCAGCAGCTTAGGATACAGGGGTTACGAGCAGTACTTC.

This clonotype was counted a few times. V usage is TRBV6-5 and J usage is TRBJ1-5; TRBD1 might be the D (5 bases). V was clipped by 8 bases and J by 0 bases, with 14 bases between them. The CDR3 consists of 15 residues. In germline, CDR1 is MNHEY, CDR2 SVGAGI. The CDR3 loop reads CASRSGSISNQPQHF. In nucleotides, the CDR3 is TGTGCCAGCCGTTCAGGGTCCATTAGCAATCAGCCCCAGCATTTT.

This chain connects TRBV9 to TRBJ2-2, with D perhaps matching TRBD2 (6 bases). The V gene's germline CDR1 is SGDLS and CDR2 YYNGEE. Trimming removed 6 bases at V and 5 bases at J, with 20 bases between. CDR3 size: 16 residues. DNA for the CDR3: TGTGCCAGCAATCGAGCTAGCGCTATTTCTACCGGGGAGCTGTTTTTT. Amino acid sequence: CASNRASAISTGELFF.

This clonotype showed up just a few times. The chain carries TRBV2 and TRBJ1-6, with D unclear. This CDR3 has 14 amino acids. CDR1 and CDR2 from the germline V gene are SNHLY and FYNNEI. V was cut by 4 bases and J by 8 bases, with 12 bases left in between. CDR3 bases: TGTGCCAGCAGTGGCAGGAGTTGGGATTCACCCCTCCACTTT. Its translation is CASSGRSWDSPLHF. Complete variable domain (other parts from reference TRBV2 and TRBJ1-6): EPEVTQTPSHQVTQMGQEVILRCVPISNHLYFYWYRQILGQKVEFLVSFYNNEISEKSEIFDDQFSVERPDGSNFTLKIRSTKLEDSAMYFCASSGRSWDSPLHFGNGTRLTVT.

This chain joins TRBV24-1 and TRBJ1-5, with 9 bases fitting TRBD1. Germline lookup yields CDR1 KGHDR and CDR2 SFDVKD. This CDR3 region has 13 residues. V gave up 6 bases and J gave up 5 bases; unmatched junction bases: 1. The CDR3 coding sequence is TGTGCCACCAGTAGGACAGGGGATCAGCCCCAGCATTTT. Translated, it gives CATSRTGDQPQHF.

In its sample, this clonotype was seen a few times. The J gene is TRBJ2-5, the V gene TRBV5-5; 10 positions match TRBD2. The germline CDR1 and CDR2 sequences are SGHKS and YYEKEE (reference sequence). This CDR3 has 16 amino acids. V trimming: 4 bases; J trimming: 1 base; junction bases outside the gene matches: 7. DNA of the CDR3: TGTGCCAGCAGCACCTTAGCGGGGGGCGTCCAAGAGACCCAGTACTTC. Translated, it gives CASSTLAGGVQETQYF.

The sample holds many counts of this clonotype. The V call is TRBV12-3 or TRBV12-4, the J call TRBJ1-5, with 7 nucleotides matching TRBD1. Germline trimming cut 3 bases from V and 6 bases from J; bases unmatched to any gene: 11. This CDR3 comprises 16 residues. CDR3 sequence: CASSLSWSGGFQPQHF. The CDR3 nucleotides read TGTGCCAGCAGTTTGAGTTGGTCAGGGGGTTTTCAGCCCCAGCATTTT.